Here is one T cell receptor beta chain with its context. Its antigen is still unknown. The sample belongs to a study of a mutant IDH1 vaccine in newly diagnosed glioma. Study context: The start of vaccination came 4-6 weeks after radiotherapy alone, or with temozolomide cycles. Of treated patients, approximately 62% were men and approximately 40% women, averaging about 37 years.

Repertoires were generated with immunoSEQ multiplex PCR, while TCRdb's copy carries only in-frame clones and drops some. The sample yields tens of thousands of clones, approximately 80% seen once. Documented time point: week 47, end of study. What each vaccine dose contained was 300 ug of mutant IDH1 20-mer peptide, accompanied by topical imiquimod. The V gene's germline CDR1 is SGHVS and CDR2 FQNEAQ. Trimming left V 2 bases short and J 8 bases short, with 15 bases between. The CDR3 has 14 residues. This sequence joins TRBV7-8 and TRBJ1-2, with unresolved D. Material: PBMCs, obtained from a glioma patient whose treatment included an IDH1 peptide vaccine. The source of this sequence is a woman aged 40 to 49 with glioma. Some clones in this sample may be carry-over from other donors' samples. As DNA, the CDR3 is TGTGCCAGCAGCTTATCCTCTAGACCAGAGGGCTACACCTTC. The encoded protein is CASSLSSRPEGYTF.